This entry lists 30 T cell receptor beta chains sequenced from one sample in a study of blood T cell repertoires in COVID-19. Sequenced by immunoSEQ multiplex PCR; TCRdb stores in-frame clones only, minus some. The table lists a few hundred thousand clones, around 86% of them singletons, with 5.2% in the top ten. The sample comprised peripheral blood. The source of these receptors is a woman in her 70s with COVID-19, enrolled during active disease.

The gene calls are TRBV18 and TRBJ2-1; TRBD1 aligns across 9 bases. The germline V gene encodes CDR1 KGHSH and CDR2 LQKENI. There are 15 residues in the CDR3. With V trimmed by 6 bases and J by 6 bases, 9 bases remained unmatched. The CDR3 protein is CASSPGTGPGNEQFF. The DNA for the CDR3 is TGTGCCAGCTCCCCAGGGACAGGGCCCGGCAATGAGCAGTTCTTC.

CDR3 nucleotide sequence: TGTGCCAGTTGGGAGGGTGGTGTGGGCACTGAAGCTTTCTTT. It is translated as CASWEGGVGTEAFF. J is TRBJ1-1 and V is TRBV19; D gene ambiguous. The CDR3 totals 14 residues. V lost 8 bases to trimming and J lost 4 bases, with 17 bases between them. Germline V gene data show CDR1 as LNHDA and CDR2 as SQIVND (reference sequence).

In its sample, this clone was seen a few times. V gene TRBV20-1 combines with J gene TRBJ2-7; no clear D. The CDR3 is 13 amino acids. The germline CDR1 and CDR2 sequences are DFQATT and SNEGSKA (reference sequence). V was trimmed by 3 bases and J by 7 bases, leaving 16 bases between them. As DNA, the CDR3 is TGCAGTGCTAGTGATCCAGCGCCGCTAGAGCAGTACTTC. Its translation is CSASDPAPLEQYF.

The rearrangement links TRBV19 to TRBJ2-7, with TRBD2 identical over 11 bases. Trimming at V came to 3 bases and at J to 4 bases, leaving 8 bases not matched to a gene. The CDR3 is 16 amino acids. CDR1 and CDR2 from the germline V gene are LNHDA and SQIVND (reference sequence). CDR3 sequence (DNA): TGTGCCAGTAGTATCGGGTCTAGCGGGAGGAGGTACGAGCAGTACTTC. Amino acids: CASSIGSSGRRYEQYF.

The DNA for the CDR3 is TGTGCCAGCAGTTACAGGGACAGGGTTCCTGAAGCTTTCTTT. Protein: CASSYRDRVPEAFF. V and J are TRBV6-5 and TRBJ1-1, with TRBD1 matching 9 bases. Germline V CDR1 and CDR2: MNHEY, SVGAGI. The CDR3 is made up of 14 amino acids. V lost 2 bases and J lost 6; bases outside the gene matches: 4.

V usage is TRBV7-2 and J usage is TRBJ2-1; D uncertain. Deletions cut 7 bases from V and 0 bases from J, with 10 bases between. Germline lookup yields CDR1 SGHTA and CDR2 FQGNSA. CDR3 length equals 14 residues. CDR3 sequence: CASTAVSSYNEQFF. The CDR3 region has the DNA TGTGCCAGCACGGCGGTGAGCTCCTACAATGAGCAGTTCTTC. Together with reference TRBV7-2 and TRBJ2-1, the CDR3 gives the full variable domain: GAGVSQSPSNKVTEKGKDVELRCDPISGHTALYWYRQSLGQGLEFLIYFQGNSAPDKSGLPSDRFSAERTGGSVSTLTIQRTQQEDSAVYLCASTAVSSYNEQFFGPGTRLTVL.

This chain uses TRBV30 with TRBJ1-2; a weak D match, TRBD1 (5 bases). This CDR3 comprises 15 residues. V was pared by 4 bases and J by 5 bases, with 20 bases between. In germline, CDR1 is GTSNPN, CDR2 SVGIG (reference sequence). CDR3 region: CAWTDPGGRKYGYTF. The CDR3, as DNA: TGTGCCTGGACAGACCCCGGGGGGAGGAAGTATGGCTACACCTTC.

CDR3 loop: CASSQNLAGSTDTQYF. The CDR3, as DNA: TGTGCCAGCAGCCAAAACTTAGCGGGTAGCACAGATACGCAGTATTTT. This rearrangement joins TRBV5-4 to TRBJ2-3, with 7 positions matching TRBD2. The germline CDR1 and CDR2 sequences are SGHNT and YYREEE (reference sequence). The junction had 8 bases not matched to a gene; V was cut back by 4 bases and J by 0 bases. The CDR3 is 16 residues long. Full variable domain (outside the CDR3, taken from reference TRBV5-4 and TRBJ2-3): ETGVTQSPTHLIKTRGQQVTLRCSSQSGHNTVSWYQQALGQGPQFIFQYYREEENGRGNFPPRFSGLQFPNYSSELNVNALELDDSALYLCASSQNLAGSTDTQYFGPGTRLTVL.

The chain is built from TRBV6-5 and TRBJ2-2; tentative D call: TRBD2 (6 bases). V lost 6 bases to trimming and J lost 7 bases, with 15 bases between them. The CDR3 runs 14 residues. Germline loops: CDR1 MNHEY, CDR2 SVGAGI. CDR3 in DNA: TGTGCCAGCAGGGACCTTCGGGACTTCGGGGAGCTGTTTTTT. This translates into CASRDLRDFGELFF.

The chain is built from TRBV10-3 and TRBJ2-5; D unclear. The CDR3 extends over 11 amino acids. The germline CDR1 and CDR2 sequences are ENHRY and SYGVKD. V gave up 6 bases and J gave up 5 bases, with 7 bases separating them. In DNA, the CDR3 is TGTGCCATCAGACAATCGGAGACCCAGTACTTC. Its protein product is CAIRQSETQYF.

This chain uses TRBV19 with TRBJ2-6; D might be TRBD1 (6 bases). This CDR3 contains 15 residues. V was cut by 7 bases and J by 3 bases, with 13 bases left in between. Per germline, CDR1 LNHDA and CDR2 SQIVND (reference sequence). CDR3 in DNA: TGTGCCAGTAAGCGCCAGGGGTTTGGGGCCAACGTCCTGACTTTC. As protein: CASKRQGFGANVLTF.

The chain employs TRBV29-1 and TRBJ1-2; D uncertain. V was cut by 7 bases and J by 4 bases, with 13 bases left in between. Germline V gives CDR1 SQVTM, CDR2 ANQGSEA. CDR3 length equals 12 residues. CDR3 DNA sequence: TGCAGCGGCCAGACATCGAGCTATGGCTACACCTTC. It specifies CSGQTSSYGYTF.

The CDR3 protein is CASSRGAGLSMNTEAFF. CDR3 sequence (DNA): TGTGCCAGCAGCCGTGGGGCGGGGCTATCCATGAACACTGAAGCTTTCTTT. This sequence joins TRBV5-5 and TRBJ1-1; TRBD1 is a possible D gene (5 bases). V lost 4 bases, J lost 0 bases, and 19 bases lay in between. CDR1 and CDR2 (germline): SGHKS, YYEKEE (reference sequence). The CDR3 length is 17 residues.

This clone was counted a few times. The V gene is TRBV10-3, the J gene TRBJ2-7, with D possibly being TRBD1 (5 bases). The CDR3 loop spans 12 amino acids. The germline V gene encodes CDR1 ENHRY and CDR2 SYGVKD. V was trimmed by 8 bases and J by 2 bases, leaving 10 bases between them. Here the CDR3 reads CAISAGTYEQYF. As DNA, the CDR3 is TGTGCCATCTCTGCAGGGACCTACGAGCAGTACTTC.

CDR3 nucleotides: TGTGCCAGCAGCTTAGTAGCCGGGAACCCGGGATCACCCCTCCACTTT. It translates to CASSLVAGNPGSPLHF. The V and J genes are TRBV11-2 and TRBJ1-6; D not certain. The germline CDR1 and CDR2 sequences are SGHAT and FQNNGV. The CDR3 spans 16 residues. V lost 1 base to trimming and J lost 10 bases, with 17 bases between them.

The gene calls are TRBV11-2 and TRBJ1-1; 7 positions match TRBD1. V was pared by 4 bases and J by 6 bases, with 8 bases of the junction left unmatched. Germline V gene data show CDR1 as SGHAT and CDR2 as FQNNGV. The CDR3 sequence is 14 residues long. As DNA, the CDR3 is TGTGCCAGCAGCTATCGCAGACAGGGCTCTGAAGCTTTCTTT. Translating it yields CASSYRRQGSEAFF.

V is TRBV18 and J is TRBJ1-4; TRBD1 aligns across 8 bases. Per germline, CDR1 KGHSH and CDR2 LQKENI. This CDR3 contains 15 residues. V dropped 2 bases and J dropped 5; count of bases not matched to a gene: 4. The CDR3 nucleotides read TGTGCCAGCTCACCAACAGCAGGGGGCAATGAAAAACTGTTTTTT. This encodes CASSPTAGGNEKLFF.

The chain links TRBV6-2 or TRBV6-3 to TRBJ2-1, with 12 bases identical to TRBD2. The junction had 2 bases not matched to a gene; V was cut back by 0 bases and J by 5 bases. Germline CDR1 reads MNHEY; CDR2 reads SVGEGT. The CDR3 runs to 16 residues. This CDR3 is CASSYSTSGRNNEQFF. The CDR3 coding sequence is TGTGCCAGCAGTTACTCGACTAGCGGGAGAAACAATGAGCAGTTCTTC.

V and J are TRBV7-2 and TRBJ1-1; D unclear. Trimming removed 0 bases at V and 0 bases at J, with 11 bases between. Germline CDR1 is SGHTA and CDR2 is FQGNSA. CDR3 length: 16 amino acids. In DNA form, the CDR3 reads TGTGCCAGCAGCTTAGCCATGGCGGTAGTGAACACTGAAGCTTTCTTT. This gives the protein CASSLAMAVVNTEAFF. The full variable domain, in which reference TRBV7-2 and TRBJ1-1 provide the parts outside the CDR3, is GAGVSQSPSNKVTEKGKDVELRCDPISGHTALYWYRQSLGQGLEFLIYFQGNSAPDKSGLPSDRFSAERTGGSVSTLTIQRTQQEDSAVYLCASSLAMAVVNTEAFFGQGTRLTVV.

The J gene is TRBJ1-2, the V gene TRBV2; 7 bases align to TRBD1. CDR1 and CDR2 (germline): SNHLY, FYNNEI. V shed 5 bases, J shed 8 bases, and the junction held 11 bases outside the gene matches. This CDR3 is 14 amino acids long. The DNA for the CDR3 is TGTGCCAGCAGTCGGACAGGCCTCCCGGGGGGCTACACCTTC. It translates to CASSRTGLPGGYTF.

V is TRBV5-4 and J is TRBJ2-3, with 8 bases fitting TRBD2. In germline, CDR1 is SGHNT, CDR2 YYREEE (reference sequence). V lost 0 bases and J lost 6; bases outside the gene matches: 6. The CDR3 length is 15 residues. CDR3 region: CASSLAGRGLDTQYF. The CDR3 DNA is TGTGCCAGCAGCTTGGCCGGGAGGGGCTTGGATACGCAGTATTTT.

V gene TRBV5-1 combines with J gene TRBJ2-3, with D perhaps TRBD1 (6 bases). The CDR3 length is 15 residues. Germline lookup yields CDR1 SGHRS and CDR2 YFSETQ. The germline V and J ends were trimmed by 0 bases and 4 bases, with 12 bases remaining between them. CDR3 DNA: TGCGCCAGCAGCTTGGACGGACAGAGCGCAGATACGCAGTATTTT. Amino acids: CASSLDGQSADTQYF.

In DNA form, the CDR3 reads TGTGCCAGCAGTCGGACAGACGCCAATCAGCCCCAGCATTTT. This translates into CASSRTDANQPQHF. V gene TRBV2 combines with J gene TRBJ1-5; tentatively, D is TRBD1 (6 bases). Germline V gives CDR1 SNHLY, CDR2 FYNNEI. This CDR3 is built from 14 residues. Trimming shortened V by 5 bases and J by 3 bases, and 11 bases separated the two germline ends.

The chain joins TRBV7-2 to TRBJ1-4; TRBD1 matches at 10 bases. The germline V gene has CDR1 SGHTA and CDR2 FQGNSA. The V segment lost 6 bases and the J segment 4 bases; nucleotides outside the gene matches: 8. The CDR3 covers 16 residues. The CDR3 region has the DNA TGTGCCAGCAGGATGGGACAGGGGCGAATTAATGAAAAACTGTTTTTT. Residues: CASRMGQGRINEKLFF.

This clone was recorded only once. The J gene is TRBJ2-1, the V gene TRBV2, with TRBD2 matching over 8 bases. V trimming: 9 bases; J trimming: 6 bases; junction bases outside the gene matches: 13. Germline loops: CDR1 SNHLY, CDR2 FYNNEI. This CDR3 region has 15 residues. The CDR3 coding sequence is TGTGCCAGTCAAAGACCGGGACTAGGGATCAATGAGCAGTTCTTC. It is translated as CASQRPGLGINEQFF.

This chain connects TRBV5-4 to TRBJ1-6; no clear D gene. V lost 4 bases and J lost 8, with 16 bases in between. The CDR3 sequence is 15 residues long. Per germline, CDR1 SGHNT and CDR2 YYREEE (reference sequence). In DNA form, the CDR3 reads TGTGCCAGCAGCCTTGGAGGGAGCTCGTATTCACCCCTCCACTTT. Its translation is CASSLGGSSYSPLHF. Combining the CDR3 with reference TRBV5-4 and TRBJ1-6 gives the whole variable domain ETGVTQSPTHLIKTRGQQVTLRCSSQSGHNTVSWYQQALGQGPQFIFQYYREEENGRGNFPPRFSGLQFPNYSSELNVNALELDDSALYLCASSLGGSSYSPLHFGNGTRLTVT.

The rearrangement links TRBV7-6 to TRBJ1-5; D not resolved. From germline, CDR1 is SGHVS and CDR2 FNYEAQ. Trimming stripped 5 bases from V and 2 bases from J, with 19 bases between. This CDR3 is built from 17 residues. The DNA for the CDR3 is TGTGCCAGCAGCCCACGGGCTCGCCCGAGGGGCAATCAGCCCCAGCATTTT. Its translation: CASSPRARPRGNQPQHF.

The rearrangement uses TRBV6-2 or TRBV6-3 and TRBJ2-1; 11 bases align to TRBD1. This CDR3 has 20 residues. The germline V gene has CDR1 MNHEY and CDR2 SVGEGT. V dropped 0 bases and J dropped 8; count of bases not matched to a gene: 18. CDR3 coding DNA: TGTGCCAGCAGTTACTCGAGTCTTCAGGTTATCGGGACAGGGGGGCATGAGCAGTTCTTC. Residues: CASSYSSLQVIGTGGHEQFF.

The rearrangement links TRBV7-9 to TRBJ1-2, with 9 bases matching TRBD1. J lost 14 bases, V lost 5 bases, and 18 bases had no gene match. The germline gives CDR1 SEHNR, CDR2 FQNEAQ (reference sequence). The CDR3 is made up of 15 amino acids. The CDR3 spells CASSGSAGTGLFVTF. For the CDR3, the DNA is TGTGCCAGCAGCGGATCTGCCGGGACAGGGTTATTTGTAACCTTC.

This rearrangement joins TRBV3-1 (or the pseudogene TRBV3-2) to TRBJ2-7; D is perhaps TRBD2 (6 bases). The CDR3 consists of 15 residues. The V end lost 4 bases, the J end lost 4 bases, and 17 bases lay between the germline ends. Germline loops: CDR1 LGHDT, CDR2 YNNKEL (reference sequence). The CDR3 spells CASSPTQRAEYEQYF. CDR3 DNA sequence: TGTGCCAGCAGCCCCACCCAGCGGGCGGAATACGAGCAGTACTTC.